Presented here are 27 T cell receptor beta chains from one specimen sequenced in a study of T cells in Graves' hyperthyroidism and ophthalmopathy. It was RNA transcripts that yielded the amplified TCR beta CDR3 regions. First-round RT-PCR targeting the TCR CDR3 was performed with the HTBI primer set. TCRdb re-derived calls from the multiplex PCR reads in MiXCR, one entry per CDR3 protein. The sample holds 300,000 to 350,000 distinct CDR3 sequences, roughly 18% seen once. Source material: blood. The receptors derive from a woman in her forties or fifties with Graves' hyperthyroidism.

The chain joins TRBV5-1 to TRBJ1-2; D is possibly TRBD1 (5 bases). Between the trimmed V and J ends, which lost 4 bases and 6 bases, there was a span of 10 bases. CDR1 is SGHRS, CDR2 YFSETQ, per germline. The CDR3 contains 12 residues. The CDR3 bases are TGCGCCAGCAGCGTAAGGGGCAATGGCTACACCTTC. As protein: CASSVRGNGYTF. The full variable domain, completed using reference TRBV5-1 and TRBJ1-2, is KAGVTQTPRYLIKTRGQQVTLSCSPISGHRSVSWYQQTPGQGLQFLFEYFSETQRNKGNFPGRFSGRQFSNSRSEMNVSTLELGDSALYLCASSVRGNGYTFGSGTRLTVV.

This clonotype was counted ten times or more. V is TRBV6-2 or TRBV6-3 and J is TRBJ1-2; no clear D. The V end lost 0 bases, the J end lost 4 bases, and 9 bases lay between the germline ends. In germline, CDR1 is MNHEY, CDR2 SVGEGT. The CDR3 totals 14 residues. The CDR3 protein is CASSYSLGPYGYTF. The DNA of the CDR3 is TGTGCCAGCAGTTACTCGCTGGGTCCCTATGGCTACACCTTC.

The chain carries TRBV20-1 and TRBJ1-1; D unclear. The V end lost 0 bases, the J end lost 4 bases, and 15 bases lay between the germline ends. The CDR3 spans 15 residues. The germline V gene has CDR1 DFQATT and CDR2 SNEGSKA (reference sequence). CDR3 in amino acids: CSARDSGPRGTEAFF. The CDR3 bases are TGCAGTGCTAGAGATTCGGGCCCCAGAGGCACTGAAGCTTTCTTT.

The chain couples TRBV15 to TRBJ2-3; D perhaps matches TRBD2 (6 bases). The V gene's germline CDR1 is LNHNV and CDR2 YYDKDF (reference sequence). The CDR3 totals 17 residues. Trimming stripped 5 bases from V and 5 bases from J, with 23 bases between. The CDR3 DNA reads as TGTGCCACCAGCCCCCCGGAGGCGCGGGACGGGGGAGATACGCAGTATTTT. It is translated as CATSPPEARDGGDTQYF. Complete variable domain (other parts from reference TRBV15 and TRBJ2-3): DAMVIQNPRYQVTQFGKPVTLSCSQTLNHNVMYWYQQKSSQAPKLLFHYYDKDFNNEADTPDNFQSRRPNTSFCFLDIRSPGLGDTAMYLCATSPPEARDGGDTQYFGPGTRLTVL.

With respect to this clonotype: The CDR3 end shows no conserved phenylalanine or tryptophan, and so a read error is likely. V gene TRBV10-3 combines with J gene TRBJ2-5; tentative D call: TRBD2 (7 bases). V lost 0 bases to trimming and J lost 11 bases, with 16 bases between them. The CDR3 is made up of 14 amino acids. Germline V gives CDR1 ENHRY, CDR2 SYGVKD. The chain's CDR3 is CAISESPEGGLQYV. CDR3 coding DNA: TGTGCCATCAGTGAGTCCCCCGAGGGGGGGTTACAGTACGTC.

This chain uses TRBV20-1 with TRBJ2-1; D call uncertain. V was trimmed by 3 bases and J by 0 bases, leaving 15 bases between them. The CDR3 extends over 16 amino acids. Germline V gives CDR1 DFQATT, CDR2 SNEGSKA (reference sequence). CDR3 sequence: CSASRPQVSSYNEQFF. CDR3 coding DNA: TGCAGTGCTAGCCGCCCTCAGGTGAGCTCCTACAATGAGCAGTTCTTC.

This clonotype was seen repeatedly, ten times or more. The chain joins TRBV3-1 to TRBJ1-1; D may be TRBD1 (6 bases). The CDR3 runs 13 residues. Per the germline V gene, CDR1 is LGHDT and CDR2 is YNNKEL (reference sequence). V was shortened by 1 base and J by 7 bases, with 10 bases between the two germline ends. The CDR3: CASSQVGGGEAFF. CDR3 in DNA: TGTGCCAGCAGCCAAGTAGGAGGGGGTGAAGCTTTCTTT.

V usage is TRBV24-1 and J usage is TRBJ1-2, with 7 bases identical to TRBD1. CDR3 length equals 12 residues. CDR1 is KGHDR, CDR2 SFDVKD, per germline. V dropped 3 bases and J dropped 8; count of bases not matched to a gene: 2. Here the CDR3 DNA reads TGTGCCACCAGTGATAACAGGGGCGGCTACACCTTC. This encodes CATSDNRGGYTF.

This clonotype was counted between two and nine times. This chain joins TRBV6-1 and TRBJ1-5; 11 bases agree with TRBD1. CDR1 is MNHNS, CDR2 SASEGT, per germline. This CDR3 contains 15 residues. Trimming removed 7 bases from V and 6 bases from J; junction bases left unmatched: 8. CDR3: CASTGLGTGGQPQHF. Written as DNA, the CDR3 is TGTGCCAGCACCGGGTTGGGGACAGGGGGTCAGCCCCAGCATTTT.

This chain links TRBV19 with TRBJ1-5; possibly TRBD1 for D (5 bases). Trimming removed 8 bases from V and 1 base from J, with 12 bases in between. Germline values: CDR1 LNHDA, CDR2 SQIVND (reference sequence). The CDR3 totals 14 residues. In DNA form, the CDR3 reads TGTGCCAGTCAGAGGACACCCAGCAATCAGCCCCAGCATTTT. Translated, it gives CASQRTPSNQPQHF.

The rearrangement uses TRBV5-5 and TRBJ2-1; no firm D call. V lost 0 bases and J 6 bases, leaving 13 bases between the germline ends. Germline V gives CDR1 SGHKS, CDR2 YYEKEE (reference sequence). This CDR3 contains 15 residues. The CDR3 DNA is TGTGCCAGCAGCTTGGCGTCTAGTCGGGTCAATGAGCAGTTCTTC. Encoded protein: CASSLASSRVNEQFF. Full variable domain (missing parts from reference TRBV5-5 and TRBJ2-1): DAGVTQSPTHLIKTRGQQVTLRCSPISGHKSVSWYQQVLGQGPQFIFQYYEKEERGRGNFPDRFSARQFPNYSSELNVNALLLGDSALYLCASSLASSRVNEQFFGPGTRLTVL.

The rearrangement links TRBV6-1 to TRBJ1-2, with TRBD1 matching over 7 bases. CDR1 MNHNS and CDR2 SASEGT come from the germline V gene. This CDR3 spans 14 amino acids. V dropped 1 base and J dropped 7; count of bases not matched to a gene: 6. CDR3 sequence (DNA): TGTGCCAGCAGTGAAGGAGGGGGCGCGGGTGGCTACACCTTC. It is translated as CASSEGGGAGGYTF.

This clonotype was observed at least ten times. This rearrangement joins TRBV12-3 or TRBV12-4 to TRBJ2-1; 8 positions agree with TRBD1. This CDR3 comprises 14 residues. Losses at the gene ends were 3 bases for V and 6 bases for J; bases not matched to a gene: 4. The CDR3 region is CASSLGRGLNEQFF. CDR3 sequence (DNA): TGTGCCAGCAGTTTGGGCAGGGGGCTCAATGAGCAGTTCTTC.

Many counts were recorded for this clonotype. The chain couples TRBV9 to TRBJ2-7, with D tentatively TRBD2 (6 bases). Germline V lookup: CDR1 SGDLS, CDR2 YYNGEE. Trimming pared 0 bases from V and 4 bases from J, leaving 11 bases between. The CDR3 consists of 14 residues. CDR3 region: CASSVAGEAYEQYF. In DNA form, the CDR3 reads TGTGCCAGCAGCGTAGCGGGAGAAGCGTACGAGCAGTACTTC. The variable domain in full, completed from reference TRBV9 and TRBJ2-7, reads DSGVTQTPKHLITATGQRVTLRCSPRSGDLSVYWYQQSLDQGLQFLIQYYNGEERAKGNILERFSAQQFPDLHSELNLSSLELGDSALYFCASSVAGEAYEQYFGPGTRLTVT.

In this sample, this clonotype turned up many times. The chain carries TRBV10-3 and TRBJ1-1, with a possible D match to TRBD1 (5 bases). Trimming pared 4 bases from V and 1 base from J, leaving 13 bases between. Germline assignment: CDR1 ENHRY and CDR2 SYGVKD. The CDR3 has 15 residues. The CDR3 loop reads CAISGEDGGNTEAFF. The CDR3 DNA sequence: TGTGCCATCAGTGGCGAGGACGGGGGGAACACTGAAGCTTTCTTT.

In this sample, this clonotype turned up a few times. The chain is built from TRBV28 and TRBJ1-4, with a weak D call TRBD1 (5 bases). The CDR3 has 14 residues. Trimming left V 6 bases short and J 5 bases short, with 13 bases between. The germline gives CDR1 MDHEN, CDR2 SYDVKM. This CDR3 is CASRTGGENEKLFF. The CDR3 region has the DNA TGTGCCAGCAGGACGGGGGGAGAGAATGAAAAACTGTTTTTT.

This clonotype has a handful of counts. Here the CDR3 reads CASSQDFGTSGTHEQYF. The CDR3 nucleotides are TGCGCCAGCAGCCAAGATTTTGGTACTAGCGGGACCCACGAGCAGTACTTC. The chain links TRBV4-1 to TRBJ2-7; 10 nucleotides match TRBD2. The CDR3 runs 17 residues. Germline V gene sequence: CDR1 MGHRA, CDR2 YSYEKL. J was trimmed by 5 bases and V by 0 bases; bases with no gene match: 10.

This clonotype was detected ten times or more. This chain links TRBV29-1 with TRBJ2-7, with D possibly being TRBD2 (5 bases). This CDR3 has 14 amino acids. Between the trimmed V and J ends, which lost 4 bases and 0 bases, there was a span of 13 bases. Germline V gene data show CDR1 as SQVTM and CDR2 as ANQGSEA. The CDR3 nucleotides are TGCAGCGTTGTCGCGGGTTCAAGCTCCTACGAGCAGTACTTC. Protein product: CSVVAGSSSYEQYF.

This clonotype was recorded many times. In DNA, the CDR3 is TGCAGCGTCGCTTCTAGCGGGGTGGGTGCTAGCACAGATACGCAGTATTTT. Residues: CSVASSGVGASTDTQYF. The V call is TRBV29-1, the J call TRBJ2-3; TRBD2 aligns across 9 bases. This CDR3 comprises 17 residues. Germline CDR1 reads SQVTM; CDR2 reads ANQGSEA. V trimming: 6 bases; J trimming: 0 bases; junction bases outside the gene matches: 13.

This clonotype has more than one count but fewer than ten. The chain couples TRBV6-2 or TRBV6-3 to TRBJ1-5; D might be TRBD1 (5 bases). Germline V gene lookup returns CDR1 MNHEY and CDR2 SVGEGT. The length of the CDR3 is 15 residues. Trimming removed 3 bases at V and 3 bases at J, with 12 bases between. In DNA, the CDR3 is TGTGCCAGCAGTTATGGGCCAGGGAACAATCAGCCCCAGCATTTT. It translates to CASSYGPGNNQPQHF.

Many counts were recorded for this clonotype. This chain connects TRBV29-1 to TRBJ1-1; 10 nucleotides line up with TRBD1. The germline V gene has CDR1 SQVTM and CDR2 ANQGSEA. The V and J ends lost 7 bases and 1 base, in that order; junction bases with no gene match: 3. This CDR3 contains 13 residues. The DNA for the CDR3 is TGCAGCGCTAGGACAGGGGGGAACACTGAAGCTTTCTTT. It codes for CSARTGGNTEAFF. The full variable domain, rest sourced from reference TRBV29-1 and TRBJ1-1, is SAVISQKPSRDICQRGTSLTIQCQVDSQVTMMFWYRQQPGQSLTLIATANQGSEATYESGFVIDKFPISRPNLTFSTLTVSNMSPEDSSIYLCSARTGGNTEAFFGQGTRLTVV.

This clonotype appeared a few times. DNA for the CDR3: TGTGCCAGCAGCTTAGGACAGCCGAACACCGGGGAGCTGTTTTTT. Translated: CASSLGQPNTGELFF. The V gene is TRBV7-6, the J gene TRBJ2-2, with D maybe TRBD1 (5 bases). V lost 1 base to trimming and J lost 0 bases, with 6 bases between them. The germline CDR1 and CDR2 sequences are SGHVS and FNYEAQ. The CDR3 spans 15 residues.

The V call is TRBV30, the J call TRBJ2-1; 14 positions agree with TRBD2. Germline lookup yields CDR1 GTSNPN and CDR2 SVGIG (reference sequence). There are 16 residues in the CDR3. V shed 1 base and J 7 bases; nucleotides not matched to a gene: 6. DNA of the CDR3: TGTGCCTGGAGTGGCGGGACTAGCGGGAGAAGGAATGAGCAGTTCTTC. Translation: CAWSGGTSGRRNEQFF.

This rearrangement joins TRBV7-9 to TRBJ1-1; tentative D call: TRBD1 (6 bases). Germline CDR1 SEHNR, CDR2 FQNEAQ (reference sequence). The germline V and J ends were trimmed by 4 bases and 8 bases, with 8 bases remaining between them. The CDR3 loop spans 11 amino acids. Here the CDR3 DNA reads TGTGCCAGCAGCTCGACAGGAGAAGCTTTCTTT. Amino acids: CASSSTGEAFF.

The chain combines TRBV18 with TRBJ1-2; TRBD1 agrees at 8 bases. V lost 6 bases, J lost 3 bases, and 6 bases stayed unmatched. The germline V gene encodes CDR1 KGHSH and CDR2 LQKENI. The CDR3 is 14 residues long. The CDR3 loop is CASSLQGDDYGYTF. For the CDR3, the DNA is TGTGCCAGCTCGCTACAGGGGGATGACTATGGCTACACCTTC.

This clonotype was counted between two and nine times. V is TRBV29-1 and J is TRBJ2-3; tentative D call: TRBD2 (6 bases). V was shortened by 8 bases and J by 2 bases, with 14 bases between the two germline ends. The CDR3 is 13 residues long. Germline loops: CDR1 SQVTM, CDR2 ANQGSEA. The CDR3 reads CSLGGAATDTQYF. CDR3 coding DNA: TGCAGCCTAGGAGGGGCCGCCACAGATACGCAGTATTTT.

This clonotype was counted between two and nine times. CDR3 amino acids: CASSYRGTTNTEAFF. Here the CDR3 DNA reads TGTGCCAGCAGTTACAGGGGGACTACGAACACTGAAGCTTTCTTT. The chain employs TRBV12-3 or TRBV12-4 and TRBJ1-1; TRBD1 agrees at 8 bases. V dropped 4 bases and J dropped 1; count of bases not matched to a gene: 5. This CDR3 is 15 amino acids long.